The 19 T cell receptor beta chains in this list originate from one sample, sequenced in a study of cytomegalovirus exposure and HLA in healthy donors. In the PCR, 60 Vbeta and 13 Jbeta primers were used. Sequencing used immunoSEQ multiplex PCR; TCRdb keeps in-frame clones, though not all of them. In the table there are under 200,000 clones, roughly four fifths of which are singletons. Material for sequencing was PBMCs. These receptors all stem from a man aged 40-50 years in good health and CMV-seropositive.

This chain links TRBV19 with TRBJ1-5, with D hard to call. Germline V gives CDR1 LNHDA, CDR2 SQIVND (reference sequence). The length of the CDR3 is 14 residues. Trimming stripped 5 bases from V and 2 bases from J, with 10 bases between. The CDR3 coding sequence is TGTGCCAGTAGTGCGGATCGAGGCAATCAGCCCCAGCATTTT. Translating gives CASSADRGNQPQHF. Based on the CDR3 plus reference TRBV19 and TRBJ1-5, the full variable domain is DGGITQSPKYLFRKEGQNVTLSCEQNLNHDAMYWYRQDPGQGLRLIYYSQIVNDFQKGDIAEGYSVSREKKESFPLTVTSAQKNPTAFYLCASSADRGNQPQHFGDGTRLSIL.

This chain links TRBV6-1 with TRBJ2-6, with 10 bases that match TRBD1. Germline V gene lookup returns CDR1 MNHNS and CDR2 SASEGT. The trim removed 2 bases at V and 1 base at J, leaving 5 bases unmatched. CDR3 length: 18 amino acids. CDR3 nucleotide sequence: TGTGCCAGCAGTGAATCCGACAGGGGGCTATCTGGGGCCAACGTCCTGACTTTC. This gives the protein CASSESDRGLSGANVLTF.

In nucleotides, the CDR3 is TGTGCCAGCAGTTACACTAGCGGGGGCACAGATACGCAGTATTTT. This translates into CASSYTSGGTDTQYF. The rearrangement uses TRBV6-5 and TRBJ2-3, with TRBD2 identical over 10 bases. V shed 2 bases and J 1 base; nucleotides not matched to a gene: 0. CDR1 is MNHEY and CDR2 is SVGAGI in the germline V gene. This CDR3 comprises 15 residues.

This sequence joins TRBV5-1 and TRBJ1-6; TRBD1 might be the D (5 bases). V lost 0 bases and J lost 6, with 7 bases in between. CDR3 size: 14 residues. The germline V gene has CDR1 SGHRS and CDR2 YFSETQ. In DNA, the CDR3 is TGCGCCAGCAGCTTGGAAGGGGTTAATTCACCCCTCCACTTT. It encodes CASSLEGVNSPLHF.

The CDR3 here is CASSIRGYTNEKLFF. In nucleotides, the CDR3 is TGTGCCAGTAGTATCCGGGGGTATACTAATGAAAAACTGTTTTTT. The J gene is TRBJ1-4, the V gene TRBV19; possible D gene TRBD1, 5 bases. The V gene lost 3 bases and the J gene lost 2 bases, with 10 bases spanning the gap. The CDR3 has 15 amino acids. Germline V CDR1 and CDR2: LNHDA, SQIVND (reference sequence).

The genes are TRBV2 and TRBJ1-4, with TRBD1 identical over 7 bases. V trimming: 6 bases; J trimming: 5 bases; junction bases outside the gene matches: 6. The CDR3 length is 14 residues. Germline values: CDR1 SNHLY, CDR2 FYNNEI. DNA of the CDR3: TGTGCCAGCAGCCCGGGACAGTTAAATGAAAAACTGTTTTTT. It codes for CASSPGQLNEKLFF.

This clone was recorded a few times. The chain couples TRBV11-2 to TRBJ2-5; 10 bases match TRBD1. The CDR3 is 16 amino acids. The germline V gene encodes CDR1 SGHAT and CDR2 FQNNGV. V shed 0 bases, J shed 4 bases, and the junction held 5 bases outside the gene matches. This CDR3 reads CASSLEGQGFRETQYF. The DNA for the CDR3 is TGTGCCAGCAGCTTAGAGGGACAGGGGTTTAGAGAGACCCAGTACTTC.

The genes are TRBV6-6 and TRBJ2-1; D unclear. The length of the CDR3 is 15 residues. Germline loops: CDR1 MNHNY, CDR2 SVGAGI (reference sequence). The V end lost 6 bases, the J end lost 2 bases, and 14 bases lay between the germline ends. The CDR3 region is CASSPGADPYNEQFF. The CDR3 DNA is TGTGCCAGCAGCCCCGGTGCGGATCCCTACAATGAGCAGTTCTTC.

CDR3 residues: CASSTRITSALQETQYF. The DNA for the CDR3 is TGTGCCAGCAGCACCCGAATCACTAGCGCCCTCCAAGAGACCCAGTACTTC. The chain links TRBV7-2 to TRBJ2-5; TRBD2 agrees at 7 bases. The CDR3 runs 17 residues. Germline CDR1 reads SGHTA; CDR2 reads FQGNSA. V lost 5 bases to trimming and J lost 1 base; unmatched junction nucleotides: 13.

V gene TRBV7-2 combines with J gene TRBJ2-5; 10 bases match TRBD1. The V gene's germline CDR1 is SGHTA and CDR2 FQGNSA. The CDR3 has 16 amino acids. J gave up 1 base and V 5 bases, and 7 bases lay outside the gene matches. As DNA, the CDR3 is TGTGCCAGCAGCAGGACAGGGGGGCAGCGCCAAGAGACCCAGTACTTC. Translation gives CASSRTGGQRQETQYF.

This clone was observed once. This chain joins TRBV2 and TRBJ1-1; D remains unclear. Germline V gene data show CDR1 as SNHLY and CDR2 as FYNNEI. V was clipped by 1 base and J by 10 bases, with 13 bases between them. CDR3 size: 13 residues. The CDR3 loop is CASSEDQSVPAFF. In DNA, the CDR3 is TGTGCCAGCAGTGAAGATCAGTCAGTCCCAGCTTTCTTT.

The CDR3 sequence is CSVESQGIGYTF. The CDR3 coding sequence is TGCAGCGTCGAGTCACAGGGGATTGGCTACACCTTC. The chain is built from TRBV29-1 and TRBJ1-2; the match to TRBD1 covers 7 bases. CDR1 and CDR2 from the germline V gene are SQVTM and ANQGSEA. The J segment lost 7 bases and the V segment lost 6 bases, leaving 8 bases of the junction unmatched. This CDR3 has 12 amino acids.

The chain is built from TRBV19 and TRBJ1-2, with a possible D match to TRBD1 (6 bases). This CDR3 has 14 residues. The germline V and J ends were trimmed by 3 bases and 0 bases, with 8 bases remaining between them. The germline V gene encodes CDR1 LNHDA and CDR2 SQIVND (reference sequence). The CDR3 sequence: CASSMDRANYGYTF. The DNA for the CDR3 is TGTGCCAGTAGTATGGACAGAGCTAACTATGGCTACACCTTC.

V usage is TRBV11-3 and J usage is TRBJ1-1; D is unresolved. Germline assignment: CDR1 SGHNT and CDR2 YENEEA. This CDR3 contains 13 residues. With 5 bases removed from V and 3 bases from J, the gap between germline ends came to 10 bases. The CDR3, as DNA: TGTGCCAGCAGCAGCGGACCCTACACTGAAGCTTTCTTT. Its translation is CASSSGPYTEAFF.

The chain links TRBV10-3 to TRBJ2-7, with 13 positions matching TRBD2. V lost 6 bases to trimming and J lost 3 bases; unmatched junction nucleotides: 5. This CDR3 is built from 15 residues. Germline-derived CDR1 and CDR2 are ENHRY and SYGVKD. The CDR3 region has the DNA TGTGCCATCAGGCCGGGACTAGCGGGGAACTACGAGCAGTACTTC. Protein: CAIRPGLAGNYEQYF.

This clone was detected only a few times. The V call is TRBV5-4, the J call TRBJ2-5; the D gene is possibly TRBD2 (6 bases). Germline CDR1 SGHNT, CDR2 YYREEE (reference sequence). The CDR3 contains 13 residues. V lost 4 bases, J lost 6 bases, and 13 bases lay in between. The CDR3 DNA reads TGTGCCAGCAGCAAGCCGGGAGAGAAGACCCAGTACTTC. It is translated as CASSKPGEKTQYF. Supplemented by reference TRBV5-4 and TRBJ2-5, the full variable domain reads ETGVTQSPTHLIKTRGQQVTLRCSSQSGHNTVSWYQQALGQGPQFIFQYYREEENGRGNFPPRFSGLQFPNYSSELNVNALELDDSALYLCASSKPGEKTQYFGPGTRLLVL.

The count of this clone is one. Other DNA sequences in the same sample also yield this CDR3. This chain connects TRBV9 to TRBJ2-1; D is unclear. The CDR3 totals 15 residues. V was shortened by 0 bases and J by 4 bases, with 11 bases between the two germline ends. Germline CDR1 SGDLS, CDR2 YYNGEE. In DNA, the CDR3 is TGTGCCAGCAGCGTAGGGGCGAACCCTTACAATGAGCAGTTCTTC. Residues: CASSVGANPYNEQFF.

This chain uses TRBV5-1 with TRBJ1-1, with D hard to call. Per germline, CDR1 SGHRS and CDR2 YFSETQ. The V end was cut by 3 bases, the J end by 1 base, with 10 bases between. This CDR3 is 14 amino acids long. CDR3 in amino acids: CASSSISPNTEAFF. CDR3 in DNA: TGCGCCAGCAGCTCGATTAGTCCGAACACTGAAGCTTTCTTT.

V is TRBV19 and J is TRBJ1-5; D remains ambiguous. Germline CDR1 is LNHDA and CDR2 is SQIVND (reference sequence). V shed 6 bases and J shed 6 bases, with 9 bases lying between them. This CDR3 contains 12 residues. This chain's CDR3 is CASSTGRQPQHF. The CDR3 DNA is TGTGCCAGTAGCACGGGTCGTCAGCCCCAGCATTTT.